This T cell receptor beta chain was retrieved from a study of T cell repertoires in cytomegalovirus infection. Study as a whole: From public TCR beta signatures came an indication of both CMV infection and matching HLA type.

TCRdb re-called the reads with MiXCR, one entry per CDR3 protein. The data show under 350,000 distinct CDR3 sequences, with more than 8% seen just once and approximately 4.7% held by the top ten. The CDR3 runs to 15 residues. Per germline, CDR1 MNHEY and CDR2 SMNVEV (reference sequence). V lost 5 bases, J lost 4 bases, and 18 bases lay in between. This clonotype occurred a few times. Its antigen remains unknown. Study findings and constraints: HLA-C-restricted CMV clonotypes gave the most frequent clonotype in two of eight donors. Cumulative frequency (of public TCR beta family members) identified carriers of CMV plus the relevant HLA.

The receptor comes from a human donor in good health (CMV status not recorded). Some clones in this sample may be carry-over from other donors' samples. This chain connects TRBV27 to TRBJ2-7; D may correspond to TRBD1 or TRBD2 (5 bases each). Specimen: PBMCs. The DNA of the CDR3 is TGTGCCAGCAGTCTGGGGACCCCGGACCGATACGAGCAGTACTTC. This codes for CASSLGTPDRYEQYF.